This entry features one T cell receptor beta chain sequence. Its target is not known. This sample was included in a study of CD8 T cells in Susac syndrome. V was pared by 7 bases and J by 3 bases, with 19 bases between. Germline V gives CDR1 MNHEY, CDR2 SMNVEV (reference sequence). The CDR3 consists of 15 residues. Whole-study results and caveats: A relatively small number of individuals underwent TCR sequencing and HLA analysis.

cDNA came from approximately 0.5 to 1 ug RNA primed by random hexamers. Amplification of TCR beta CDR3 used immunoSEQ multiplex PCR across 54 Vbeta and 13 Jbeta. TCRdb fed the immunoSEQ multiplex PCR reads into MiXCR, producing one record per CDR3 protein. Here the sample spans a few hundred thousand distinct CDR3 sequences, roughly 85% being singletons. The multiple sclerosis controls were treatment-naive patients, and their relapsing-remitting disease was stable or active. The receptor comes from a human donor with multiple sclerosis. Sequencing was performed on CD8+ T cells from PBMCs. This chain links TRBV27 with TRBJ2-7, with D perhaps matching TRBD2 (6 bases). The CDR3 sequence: CASTSLLGGDYEQYF. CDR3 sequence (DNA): TGTGCCAGCACCAGCCTACTCGGCGGGGACTACGAGCAGTACTTC.